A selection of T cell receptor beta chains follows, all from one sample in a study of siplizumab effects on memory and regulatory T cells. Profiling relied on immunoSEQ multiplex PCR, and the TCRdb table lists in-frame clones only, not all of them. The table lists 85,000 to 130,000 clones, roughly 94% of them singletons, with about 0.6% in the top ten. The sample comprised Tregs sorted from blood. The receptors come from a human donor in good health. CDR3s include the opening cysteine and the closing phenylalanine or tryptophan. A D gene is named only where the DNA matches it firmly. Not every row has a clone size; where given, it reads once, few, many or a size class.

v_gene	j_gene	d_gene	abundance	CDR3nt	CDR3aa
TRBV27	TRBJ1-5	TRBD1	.	TGTGCCAGCAGTAAGGACAGGGGGCGTAATCAGCCCCAGCATTTT	CASSKDRGRNQPQHF
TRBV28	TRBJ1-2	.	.	TGTGCCAGCAGTTCCCCAGGACGCAGCTACACCTTC	CASSSPGRSYTF
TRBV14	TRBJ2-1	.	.	TGTGCCAGCAGCCAAGATTGGGGTGTCGGTTACTCCTACAATGAGCAGTTCTTC	CASSQDWGVGYSYNEQFF
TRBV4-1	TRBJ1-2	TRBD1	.	TGCGCCAGCAGCCAAGGCCCGGGACAGGGCTATGGCTACACCTTC	CASSQGPGQGYGYTF
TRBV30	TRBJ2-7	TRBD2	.	TGTGCCTGGAGTGTATTCGGGGGGGGCGCGTACGAGCAGTACTTC	CAWSVFGGGAYEQYF
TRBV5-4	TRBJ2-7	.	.	TGTGCCAGCAGCTTGGGGCCGTACTACGAGCAGTACTTC	CASSLGPYYEQYF
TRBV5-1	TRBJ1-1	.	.	TGCGCCAGCAGCTTGGTCAGGGTGGGCACTGAAGCTTTCTTT	CASSLVRVGTEAFF
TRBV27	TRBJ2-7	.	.	TGTGCCAGCAGTTTATCTGGTTCCTACGAGCAGTACTTC	CASSLSGSYEQYF
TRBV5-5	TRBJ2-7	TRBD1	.	TGTGCCAGCAGCTGGCCAGGGGGTGAGGTTCGCGAGCAGTACTTC	CASSWPGGEVREQYF
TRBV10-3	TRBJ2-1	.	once	TGTGCCATCAGCAGAAGCTCCTACAATGAGCAGTTCTTC	CAISRSSYNEQFF
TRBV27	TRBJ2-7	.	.	TGTGCCAGCAGTTTATATTTAGGGGAGCCCTCCTACGAGCAGTACTTC	CASSLYLGEPSYEQYF
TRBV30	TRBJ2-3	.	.	TGTGCCTGGAGTGTAAAGACTGTAGGTACGCAGTATTTT	CAWSVKTVGTQYF
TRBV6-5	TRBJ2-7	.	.	TGTGCCAGCAGTTACGGGGGCCAGAATTCCTACGAGCAGTACTTC	CASSYGGQNSYEQYF
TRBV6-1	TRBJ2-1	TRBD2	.	TGTGCCACCTCAAACGCGGGACTAGCCTACAATGAGCAGTTCTTC	CATSNAGLAYNEQFF
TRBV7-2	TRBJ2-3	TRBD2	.	TGTGCCAGCAGCTTAGGCGGCGGGAGGGCCATCTCCGATACGCAGTATTTT	CASSLGGGRAISDTQYF
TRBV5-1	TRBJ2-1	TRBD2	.	TGCGCCAGCAGCTGGTCTAGCGGTCGATCCTACAATGAGCAGTTCTTC	CASSWSSGRSYNEQFF
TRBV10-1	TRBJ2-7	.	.	TGCGCCAGCAGTGAGTCGAAGGGGCCAAGCTCCTACGAGCAGTACTTC	CASSESKGPSSYEQYF
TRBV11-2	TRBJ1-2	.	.	TGTGCCAGCAGCCATAAGTTCAAAGGCCGCGGGAGCTACACCTTC	CASSHKFKGRGSYTF
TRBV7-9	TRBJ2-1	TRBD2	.	TGTGCCAGCAGTAACGCGGGGGGGACCTACAATGAGCAGTTCTTC	CASSNAGGTYNEQFF
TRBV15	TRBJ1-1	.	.	TGTGCCACCAGCAGGGGGGGCAGGGCAGGTCGAACTGAAGCTTTCTTT	CATSRGGRAGRTEAFF
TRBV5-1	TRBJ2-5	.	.	TGCGCCAGCAGCTTGGCCCCCGAGACCCAGTACTTC	CASSLAPETQYF
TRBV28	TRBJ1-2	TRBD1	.	TGTGCCAGCAGTTTAACGGACAACAGGGGGCACTATGGCTACACCTTC	CASSLTDNRGHYGYTF
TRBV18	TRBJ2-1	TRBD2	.	TGTGCCAGCTCTCCGGGAATAGCGGGAGTTGGCAATGAGCAGTTCTTC	CASSPGIAGVGNEQFF
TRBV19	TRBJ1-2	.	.	TGTGCCAGTAGTAATGTTCTTTATGGCTACACCTTC	CASSNVLYGYTF
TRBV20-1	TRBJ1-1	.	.	TGCAGTGCATTACTTACTACTGAAGCTTTCTTT	CSALLTTEAFF
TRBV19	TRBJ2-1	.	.	TGTGCCAGTAGCCCCACACCGGGCGCGGGACGGAGCAATGAGCAGTTCTTC	CASSPTPGAGRSNEQFF
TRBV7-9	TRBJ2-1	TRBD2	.	TGTGCCAGCAGCTTGACCGGACTAGCTGGCGAGCAGTTCTTC	CASSLTGLAGEQFF
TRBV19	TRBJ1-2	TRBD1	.	TGTGCCAGTAGTCCGCAGGGGGCTTTTATCTATGGCTACACCTTC	CASSPQGAFIYGYTF
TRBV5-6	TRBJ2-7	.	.	TGTGCCAGCAGCTTCTACGGTAGCTCCTACGAGCAGTACTTC	CASSFYGSSYEQYF
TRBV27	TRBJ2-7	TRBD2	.	TGTGCCAGCAGTTGGGGACTAGCGGGAAACGAGCAGTACTTC	CASSWGLAGNEQYF
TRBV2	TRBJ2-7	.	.	TGTGCCAGCAGTGAAGGGGGGGCACGCCTGCGGGAGCAGTACTTC	CASSEGGARLREQYF
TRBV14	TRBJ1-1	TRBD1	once	TGTGCCAGCAGCCTAAAAACCGGGACAGTGAACACTGAAGCTTTCTTT	CASSLKTGTVNTEAFF
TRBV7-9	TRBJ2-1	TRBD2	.	TGTGCCAGCAGCTTAGGGGTGACTAGCGGGGGGCCTTACGTGGATGAGCAGTTCTTC	CASSLGVTSGGPYVDEQFF
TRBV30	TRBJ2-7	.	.	TGTGCCTTCGGCCTAACGTTAGACGAGCAGTACTTC	CAFGLTLDEQYF
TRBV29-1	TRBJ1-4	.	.	TGCAGTGCGGGGCAGGGAGACGCAACTAATGAAAAACTGTTTTTT	CSAGQGDATNEKLFF
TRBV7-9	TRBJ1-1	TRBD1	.	TGTGCCAGCAGCTTAGTTCTGGGACAGGGAGGACCTGAAGCTTTCTTT	CASSLVLGQGGPEAFF
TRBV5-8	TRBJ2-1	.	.	TGTGCCAGCAGTTTAGCCACCCAGGGGTTCTTC	CASSLATQGFF
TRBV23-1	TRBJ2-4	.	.	TGCGCCAGCAGTCAATCCCCAGTACTGGGGGGTGCAGCCAAAAACATTCAGTACTTC	CASSQSPVLGGAAKNIQYF
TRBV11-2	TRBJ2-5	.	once	TGTGCCAGCAGCCAAGACAGAGAAGAGACCCAGTACTTC	CASSQDREETQYF
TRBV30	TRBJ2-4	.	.	TGTGCCTGGAGTCCAAGGAGTCGAGCCAAAAACATTCAGTACTTC	CAWSPRSRAKNIQYF
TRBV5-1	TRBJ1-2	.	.	TGCGCCAGCAGTAGGCAAGGTGGGACCGCGGAAGGCTACACCTTC	CASSRQGGTAEGYTF
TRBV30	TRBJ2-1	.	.	TGTGCCTGGAGTGTACGGATTTCACTCCCGAACCTCAATGAGCAGTTCTTC	CAWSVRISLPNLNEQFF
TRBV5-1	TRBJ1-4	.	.	TGCGCCAGCAGCTTGGGGCTGGGAGGGGAAAAACTGTTTTTT	CASSLGLGGEKLFF
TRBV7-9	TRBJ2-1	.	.	TGTGCCAGCCGGGGCCACTCCACAAACAATGAGCAGTTCTTC	CASRGHSTNNEQFF
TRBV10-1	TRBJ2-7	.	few	TGCGCCAGCAGTGAGGTAGGACGTCGTAAAAACGAGCAGTACTTC	CASSEVGRRKNEQYF
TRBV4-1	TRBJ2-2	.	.	TGCGCCAGCAGCCGCCTGAGGGGAATCGGGGAGCTGTTTTTT	CASSRLRGIGELFF